These 18 T cell receptor beta chains were all obtained from the same sample, sequenced in a study of blood T cells in healthy people across ages. It was with a sample-barcoded 5' primer and a J-beta primer mix that a second PCR of about 7 to 12 cycles was run. TCRdb re-analysed the 5' RACE reads in MiXCR, keeping a single row per CDR3 protein. The sample has over 1.5 million distinct CDR3 sequences; roughly 49% are singletons. Sequencing was performed on blood. The receptor source for this set is a woman between 40 and 50 years old in good health.

The V gene is TRBV12-3 or TRBV12-4, the J gene TRBJ2-4; perhaps D is TRBD1 or TRBD2 (5 bases each). The CDR3 is 14 amino acids. Trimming stripped 6 bases from V and 1 base from J, with 10 bases between. CDR3 loop: CASRGTVAKNIQYF. The CDR3 DNA reads as TGTGCCAGCAGAGGGACCGTCGCCAAAAACATTCAGTACTTC.

The rearrangement links TRBV5-1 to TRBJ2-3, with TRBD1 as a possible D gene (6 bases). Germline loops: CDR1 SGHRS, CDR2 YFSETQ. The CDR3 contains 17 residues. V was pared by 4 bases and J by 2 bases, with 20 bases between. The CDR3 region is CASSAGQLAGFTDTQYF. The DNA for the CDR3 is TGCGCCAGCAGCGCAGGACAGCTCGCAGGATTCACAGATACGCAGTATTTT.

This clonotype was found a few times. The genes are TRBV12-3 or TRBV12-4 and TRBJ2-5; D is unclear. The CDR3 loop spans 13 amino acids. Trimming removed 6 bases from V and 5 bases from J, with 13 bases in between. As DNA, the CDR3 is TGTGCCAGCAGATTGGTTTTTCGGGAGACCCAGTACTTC. Encoded protein: CASRLVFRETQYF.

V and J are TRBV6-5 and TRBJ1-1, with a weak D call TRBD1 (6 bases). Per germline, CDR1 MNHEY and CDR2 SVGAGI. The length of the CDR3 is 13 residues. Trimming stripped 6 bases from V and 1 base from J, with 9 bases between. DNA of the CDR3: TGTGCCAGCAGGGGGGACACGAACACTGAAGCTTTCTTT. Its protein product is CASRGDTNTEAFF.

There are a few counts of this clonotype. V and J are TRBV6-2 or TRBV6-3 and TRBJ2-7; tentative D call: TRBD1 (5 bases). Deletions cut 4 bases from V and 6 bases from J, with 16 bases between. CDR1 and CDR2 from the germline V gene are MNHEY and SVGEGT. The CDR3 has 14 residues. The CDR3 region has the DNA TGTGCCAGCAGTTCGGACGTAGGACAATTCGAGCAGTACTTC. Translating gives CASSSDVGQFEQYF.

The chain uses TRBV5-1 and TRBJ2-1; no clear D gene. CDR1 and CDR2 (germline): SGHRS, YFSETQ. V was shortened by 2 bases and J by 2 bases, with 17 bases between the two germline ends. The CDR3 runs to 17 residues. CDR3 sequence: CASSFSIVQVPYNEQFF. CDR3 bases: TGCGCCAGCAGCTTTTCGATCGTGCAGGTCCCCTACAATGAGCAGTTCTTC. Using reference TRBV5-1 and TRBJ2-1 for the parts outside the CDR3, the full variable domain is KAGVTQTPRYLIKTRGQQVTLSCSPISGHRSVSWYQQTPGQGLQFLFEYFSETQRNKGNFPGRFSGRQFSNSRSEMNVSTLELGDSALYLCASSFSIVQVPYNEQFFGPGTRLTVL.

In the case of this clonotype: An end of the junction does not agree with germline; a read error may underlie this. This chain connects TRBV29-1 to TRBJ2-3, with D perhaps matching TRBD2 (6 bases). Per germline, CDR1 SQVTM and CDR2 ANQGSEA. This CDR3 has 12 amino acids. Here the CDR3 DNA reads TGCAGCGGGGGAGGTAACACAGATGCGCAGTATTTT. It specifies CSGGGNTDAQYF.

The rearrangement links TRBV5-6 to TRBJ2-1, with 8 nucleotides matching TRBD1. J was trimmed by 11 bases and V by 7 bases; bases with no gene match: 11. From germline, CDR1 is SGHDT and CDR2 YYEEEE. The CDR3 runs to 13 residues. CDR3 protein: CASGRTGIGKQFF. CDR3 nucleotide sequence: TGTGCCAGCGGTAGGACAGGGATTGGTAAGCAGTTCTTC.

The chain joins TRBV25-1 to TRBJ2-7; D unresolved. Germline CDR1 reads MGHDK; CDR2 reads SYGVNS. This CDR3 is built from 11 residues. Between the trimmed V and J ends, which lost 10 bases and 1 base, there was a span of 8 bases. CDR3 nucleotides: TGTGCCACCCAGGAATCCTACGAGCAGTACTTC. Amino acid sequence: CATQESYEQYF.

V and J are TRBV28 and TRBJ2-2; no clear D gene. V was trimmed by 0 bases and J by 2 bases, leaving 10 bases between them. The CDR3 is 16 amino acids. Germline V gene lookup returns CDR1 MDHEN and CDR2 SYDVKM. The CDR3 region has the DNA TGTGCCAGCAGTTTATGGGGGTCCCGCAACACCGGGGAGCTGTTTTTT. Translating it yields CASSLWGSRNTGELFF. The full variable domain, completed using reference TRBV28 and TRBJ2-2, is DVKVTQSSRYLVKRTGEKVFLECVQDMDHENMFWYRQDPGLGLRLIYFSYDVKMKEKGDIPEGYSVSREKKERFSLILESASTNQTSMYLCASSLWGSRNTGELFFGEGSRLTVL.

The chain links TRBV12-3 or TRBV12-4 to TRBJ1-2; 7 positions match TRBD1. Trimming took 8 bases from V and 4 from J; bases not matched to a gene: 10. This CDR3 region has 14 residues. The CDR3 region has the DNA TGTGCCAGCCGTGGCCAGGGACAGTTCTATGGCTACACCTTC. Translation: CASRGQGQFYGYTF.

A few counts support this clonotype. V usage is TRBV7-9 and J usage is TRBJ2-7; D tentatively reads TRBD1 or TRBD2 (5 bases each). From germline, CDR1 is SEHNR and CDR2 FQNEAQ (reference sequence). V lost 5 bases, J lost 2 bases, and 13 bases lay in between. CDR3 length: 14 amino acids. CDR3 bases: TGTGCCAGCAGCCCGAGGGGTTTTCCCTACGAGCAGTACTTC. Its translation: CASSPRGFPYEQYF.

This clonotype has more than one count but fewer than ten. The CDR3 is CASIGTLPPGANVLTF. The CDR3 region has the DNA TGTGCCAGCATAGGGACACTTCCTCCTGGGGCCAACGTCCTGACTTTC. This chain joins TRBV12-3 or TRBV12-4 and TRBJ2-6; the D gene is possibly TRBD1 (6 bases). The ends were cut back, 7 bases at V and 2 bases at J, with 15 bases in the middle. The CDR3 has 16 amino acids.

This clonotype was observed a handful of times. This chain uses TRBV5-1 with TRBJ2-7; possibly TRBD1 or TRBD2 for D (5 bases each). Per germline, CDR1 SGHRS and CDR2 YFSETQ. The ends were cut back, 0 bases at V and 6 bases at J, with 13 bases in the middle. The CDR3 extends over 14 amino acids. CDR3 amino acids: CASSLGLQRGEQYF. The CDR3 DNA reads TGCGCCAGCAGCTTGGGGCTACAGAGGGGCGAGCAGTACTTC.

V is TRBV2 and J is TRBJ2-1; TRBD1 agrees at 8 bases. Germline V gene sequence: CDR1 SNHLY, CDR2 FYNNEI. There are 15 residues in the CDR3. V trimming: 6 bases; J trimming: 7 bases; junction bases outside the gene matches: 11. CDR3 sequence (DNA): TGTGCCAGCAGAAGAGACAGGGGAAGTAGGAATGAGCAGTTCTTC. It specifies CASRRDRGSRNEQFF.

The chain carries TRBV4-2 and TRBJ2-1; 7 nucleotides align to TRBD2. The CDR3 runs to 15 residues. With 6 bases clipped from V and 2 bases from J, the junction kept 7 bases outside the gene matches. Germline CDR1 and CDR2: LGHNA and YNFKEQ. The CDR3 loop is CASRGTNQAYNEQFF. CDR3 nucleotide sequence: TGTGCCAGCAGGGGGACTAACCAAGCCTACAATGAGCAGTTCTTC.

The J gene is TRBJ2-1, the V gene TRBV28; D is perhaps TRBD1 (5 bases). This CDR3 has 14 amino acids. V was pared by 6 bases and J by 13 bases, with 22 bases between. CDR1 is MDHEN and CDR2 is SYDVKM in the germline V gene. The CDR3: CASRQQLGQETQFF. CDR3 coding DNA: TGTGCCAGCAGACAACAGTTGGGGCAAGAGACCCAGTTCTTC. The full variable domain, its missing parts supplied by reference TRBV28 and TRBJ2-1, is DVKVTQSSRYLVKRTGEKVFLECVQDMDHENMFWYRQDPGLGLRLIYFSYDVKMKEKGDIPEGYSVSREKKERFSLILESASTNQTSMYLCASRQQLGQETQFFGPGTRLTVL.

With respect to this clonotype: One end of the junction fails to match germline, which may point to a read error. This chain joins TRBV24-1 and TRBJ2-1; no clear D gene. This CDR3 region has 13 residues. CDR1 KGHDR and CDR2 SFDVKD come from the germline V gene. The CDR3 sequence: CVTRGFGYNEQFF. The CDR3 DNA reads TGTGTCACCAGAGGATTTGGGTACAATGAGCAGTTCTTC.